Listed below are T cell receptor beta chains from one sample, sequenced in a study of T cell responses to AZD1222 COVID-19 vaccine. Assay: immunoSEQ multiplex PCR; the TCRdb copy retains only in-frame clones and omits some. Of about 160,000 clones in the sample, 90% to 95% were seen once. The sequenced sample was peripheral blood, obtained on day 0 of MenACWY control vaccination. All receptors derive from an adult in good health. CDR3s include the opening cysteine and the closing phenylalanine or tryptophan. The order of the fields is D gene, clone size, V gene, J gene, CDR3 protein, CDR3 DNA. D genes are given only for firm matches. Clone size appears in some rows only: once, few, many, or a class for an expanded clone.

NA	NA	TRBV18	TRBJ1-6	CASSPTEINSPLHF	TGTGCCAGCTCACCGACAGAGATTAATTCACCCCTCCACTTT
NA	NA	TRBV4-2	TRBJ1-2	CASSQEVRGYGYTF	TGTGCCAGCAGCCAAGAAGTGAGGGGGTATGGCTACACCTTC
TRBD2	NA	TRBV7-3	TRBJ2-3	CASSQLAGGTDTQYF	TGTGCCAGCAGCCAACTAGCGGGTGGCACAGATACGCAGTATTTT
TRBD1	NA	TRBV11-2	TRBJ1-5	CASSLVPGQGYFNQPQHF	TGTGCCAGCAGCTTAGTTCCGGGACAGGGTTATTTCAATCAGCCCCAGCATTTT
TRBD2	NA	TRBV12-5	TRBJ2-3	CASGLRLAADTQYF	TGTGCTAGTGGCCTCCGACTAGCCGCAGATACGCAGTATTTT
NA	NA	TRBV7-2	TRBJ2-3	CASSFLGVGTDTQYF	TGTGCCAGCAGCTTCCTTGGGGTGGGGACAGATACGCAGTATTTT
NA	NA	TRBV29-1	TRBJ1-2	CSVEKGPGYGYTF	TGCAGCGTTGAAAAGGGGCCAGGATATGGCTACACCTTC
NA	NA	TRBV10-3	TRBJ2-7	CAISAGTPYEQYF	TGTGCCATCAGTGCCGGGACTCCCTACGAGCAGTACTTC
NA	NA	TRBV15	TRBJ2-7	CATAINSYEQYF	TGTGCCACCGCTATTAACTCCTACGAGCAGTACTTC
NA	NA	TRBV19	TRBJ2-7	CASRILNRPAYEQYF	TGTGCCAGTAGAATTTTGAACAGGCCAGCCTACGAGCAGTACTTC
TRBD1	NA	TRBV7-3	TRBJ2-3	CASSTGGRRSTDTQYF	TGTGCCAGCAGCACAGGGGGGAGACGGTCGACAGATACGCAGTATTTT
TRBD1	NA	TRBV9	TRBJ1-1	CASSRGQVPNTEAFF	TGTGCCAGCAGTCGCGGACAGGTACCGAACACTGAAGCTTTCTTT
TRBD1	few	TRBV14	TRBJ1-2	CASSPELTGLGYTF	TGTGCCAGCAGCCCCGAACTGACAGGGTTAGGCTACACCTTC
NA	NA	TRBV5-1	TRBJ2-1	CASRPTSESYNEQFF	TGCGCCAGCAGGCCCACTTCAGAATCCTACAATGAGCAGTTCTTC
NA	NA	TRBV19	TRBJ2-7	CATASNSGGAYEQYF	TGTGCCACCGCTTCCAATAGCGGAGGGGCCTACGAGCAGTACTTC
TRBD1	NA	TRBV7-2	TRBJ1-1	CASSLGRGLGTEAFF	TGTGCCAGCAGCTTAGGGAGGGGGCTGGGGACTGAAGCTTTCTTT
TRBD2	NA	TRBV7-6	TRBJ2-7	CASSAASGSHEQYF	TGTGCCAGCAGCGCGGCTAGCGGGAGCCACGAGCAGTACTTC
NA	NA	TRBV9	TRBJ2-2	CASSGLLAANTGELFF	TGTGCCAGCAGCGGGTTACTAGCCGCGAACACCGGGGAGCTGTTTTTT
NA	NA	TRBV7-4	TRBJ1-2	CAKCRGAYGYTF	TGTGCCAAGTGTCGGGGGGCCTATGGCTACACCTTC
TRBD1	NA	TRBV6-5	TRBJ2-7	CASRSIQGAGEQYF	TGTGCCAGCAGATCAATACAGGGGGCTGGTGAGCAGTACTTC
NA	NA	TRBV19	TRBJ2-1	CASSLDITYNEQFF	TGTGCCAGTAGTCTCGACATTACCTACAATGAGCAGTTCTTC
NA	NA	TRBV7-2	TRBJ1-1	CASSLVGGALGTEAFF	TGTGCCAGCAGCTTAGTAGGGGGGGCGCTGGGCACTGAAGCTTTCTTT
TRBD2	NA	TRBV2	TRBJ2-3	CASRTGLAGTDTQYF	TGTGCCAGCAGGACGGGACTAGCGGGAACAGATACGCAGTATTTT
NA	NA	TRBV30	TRBJ1-6	CAWARVSGNNSPLHF	TGTGCCTGGGCAAGGGTATCGGGGAATAATTCACCCCTCCACTTT
NA	NA	TRBV7-7	TRBJ2-3	CASSLGLGPTDTQYF	TGTGCCAGCAGCTTAGGATTAGGGCCCACAGATACGCAGTATTTT
NA	once	TRBV30	TRBJ1-2	CAWGGVGYTF	TGTGCCTGGGGCGGGGTCGGCTACACCTTC
NA	NA	TRBV30	TRBJ1-5	CAWSPRNRNQPQHF	TGTGCCTGGAGTCCGAGGAATCGCAATCAGCCCCAGCATTTT
NA	NA	TRBV15	TRBJ1-6	CATSRAADSPLHF	TGTGCCACCAGCAGAGCCGCGGATTCACCCCTCCACTTT
NA	NA	TRBV30	TRBJ2-3	CAWRPWARNTDTQYF	TGTGCCTGGAGGCCGTGGGCTAGGAACACAGATACGCAGTATTTT
NA	NA	TRBV5-1	TRBJ1-2	CASSFSSAGIGYTF	TGCGCCAGCAGCTTTTCTTCCGCAGGGATCGGCTACACCTTC
NA	NA	TRBV9	TRBJ2-1	CASSVLSSEPVTTRYNEQFF	TGTGCCAGCAGCGTACTCTCCTCCGAACCCGTGACTACTCGATACAATGAGCAGTTCTTC
TRBD1	NA	TRBV18	TRBJ1-2	CASSSGTGGAVNYGYTF	TGTGCCAGCTCATCCGGGACAGGGGGCGCCGTTAACTATGGCTACACCTTC
NA	NA	TRBV7-9	TRBJ1-5	CASSLVQGTGNQPQHF	TGTGCCAGCAGCTTAGTACAGGGTACGGGCAATCAGCCCCAGCATTTT
NA	NA	TRBV19	TRBJ2-7	CASTGDSYEQYF	TGTGCCAGTACAGGGGACTCCTACGAGCAGTACTTC
NA	NA	TRBV3-1/TRBV3-2	TRBJ2-7	CASSQRAREDEQYF	TGTGCCAGCAGCCAAAGAGCTAGAGAGGACGAGCAGTACTTC
TRBD1	few	TRBV3-1/TRBV3-2	TRBJ1-5	CASSPGQGLGQPQHF	TGTGCCAGCAGCCCGGGACAGGGGTTGGGTCAGCCCCAGCATTTT
TRBD1	NA	TRBV9	TRBJ1-3	CASSVASPGQGSSGNTIYF	TGTGCCAGCAGCGTAGCGAGTCCGGGACAGGGGAGCTCTGGAAACACCATATATTTT
NA	few	TRBV18	TRBJ1-1	CASSPHTEAFF	TGTGCCAGCTCACCTCACACTGAAGCTTTCTTT
TRBD2	NA	TRBV7-9	TRBJ2-3	CASSLGGLAGVTDTQYF	TGTGCCAGCAGCTTAGGGGGACTAGCGGGAGTCACAGATACGCAGTATTTT
NA	NA	TRBV24-1	TRBJ1-3	CATSADGTSNSGNTIYF	TGTGCCACCAGTGCTGACGGGACTTCTAACTCTGGAAACACCATATATTTT
NA	NA	TRBV29-1	TRBJ2-5	CSAASHGGETQYF	TGCAGCGCTGCGTCCCACGGTGGAGAGACCCAGTACTTC
NA	NA	TRBV18	TRBJ2-7	CASSRRGTSSYEQYF	TGTGCCAGCTCACGTCGCGGTACTAGCTCCTACGAGCAGTACTTC
NA	NA	TRBV6-6	TRBJ1-2	CASSGDYGYTF	TGTGCCAGCAGCGGGGACTATGGCTACACCTTC
TRBD2	NA	TRBV7-2	TRBJ2-3	CASSLVLAGLTDTQYF	TGTGCCAGCAGCTTAGTACTAGCGGGTCTCACAGATACGCAGTATTTT
NA	NA	TRBV12-5	TRBJ2-1	CASGASTGAVGGPRNEQFF	TGTGCTAGTGGGGCCTCGACAGGGGCGGTGGGAGGGCCGAGGAATGAGCAGTTCTTC
TRBD2	NA	TRBV10-3	TRBJ2-7	CAISSAGGPYEQYF	TGTGCCATCAGTTCAGCGGGAGGGCCCTACGAGCAGTACTTC
TRBD2	NA	TRBV5-6	TRBJ2-7	CASSLYGTSGPYEQYF	TGTGCCAGCAGCTTGTACGGGACTAGCGGTCCCTACGAGCAGTACTTC
NA	NA	TRBV11-3	TRBJ1-2	CASSAGGQGFYGYTF	TGTGCCAGCAGCGCCGGGGGCCAGGGGTTCTATGGCTACACCTTC
TRBD2	NA	TRBV6-5	TRBJ2-7	CASSYSIAGAYEQYF	TGTGCCAGCAGTTACTCTATAGCGGGAGCTTACGAGCAGTACTTC
NA	NA	TRBV10-2	TRBJ2-2	CASFELDTGELFF	TGCGCCAGTTTCGAACTAGACACCGGGGAGCTGTTTTTT